This TCR beta chain was captured in a study of blood T cell repertoires in COVID-19. Study background: Some COVID-19 samples were acute and others convalescent; all came from the United States, Italy and Spain. PBMCs, B-cell-depleted T cells, or T cells were the source of the cDNA or gDNA that made up the material.

Original methodology: Researchers report that nucleated cell counts were estimated from reference gene primer amplification. Some clones are missing from TCRdb's copy, which holds only in-frame ones; the method was immunoSEQ multiplex PCR. Clonal size and the V and J genes are those of that table, whereas D and trimming came from the DNA. This table holds approximately 150,000 clones, 87% found once. V gave up 8 bases and J gave up 6 bases; unmatched junction bases: 5. The CDR3 spans 13 residues. Germline V lookup: CDR1 SGHDN, CDR2 FVKESK. This TCR derives from a woman in her forties or fifties with acute or convalescent COVID-19. The V and J genes are TRBV14 and TRBJ2-7; TRBD2 agrees at 12 bases. The sequenced sample consisted of peripheral blood. CDR3 bases: TGTGCCAGCTCTCCGGGACTAGCGGGCGAGCAGTACTTC. Translation: CASSPGLAGEQYF.